Below are 25 T cell receptor beta chains sequenced from a single sample in a study of a mutant IDH1 vaccine in newly diagnosed glioma. Stated time point: baseline, week 1 (first vaccination visit). The treatment was: pre-vaccination baseline after standard-of-care therapy. Clones were read by immunoSEQ multiplex PCR, and TCRdb kept only the in-frame ones, dropping some. This table has 30,000 to 40,000 clones, 80% appearing once. The sequences come from peripheral blood mononuclear cells (PBMCs), collected from a glioma patient treated with radiotherapy, temozolomide or both. Receptors were obtained from a man aged 50 or older with glioma. Some clones in this sample may be carry-over from other donors' samples.

V is TRBV2 and J is TRBJ1-2; D remains ambiguous. This CDR3 spans 14 amino acids. Per germline, CDR1 SNHLY and CDR2 FYNNEI. V was clipped by 4 bases and J by 3 bases, with 12 bases between them. The CDR3 DNA follows: TGTGCCAGCAGTGGGACTGGCCTACACTATGGCTACACCTTC. It encodes CASSGTGLHYGYTF.

CDR3 sequence: CASSPPGLGDYEQYF. The CDR3 coding sequence is TGTGCCAGCAGTCCCCCGGGACTAGGGGACTACGAGCAGTACTTC. The chain joins TRBV27 to TRBJ2-7, with TRBD2 identical over 8 bases. This CDR3 has 15 amino acids. Losses at the gene ends were 5 bases for V and 3 bases for J; bases not matched to a gene: 9. Germline values: CDR1 MNHEY, CDR2 SMNVEV (reference sequence).

The J gene is TRBJ1-2, the V gene TRBV29-1; D ambiguous. Trimming removed 7 bases at V and 6 bases at J, with 15 bases between. Germline CDR1 and CDR2: SQVTM and ANQGSEA. The CDR3 consists of 12 residues. CDR3 sequence (DNA): TGCAGCGCATACGTGGTTGCGGATGGCTACACCTTC. It encodes CSAYVVADGYTF. The variable domain in full, with the rest retrieved from reference TRBV29-1 and TRBJ1-2, is SAVISQKPSRDICQRGTSLTIQCQVDSQVTMMFWYRQQPGQSLTLIATANQGSEATYESGFVIDKFPISRPNLTFSTLTVSNMSPEDSSIYLCSAYVVADGYTFGSGTRLTVV.

The chain is built from TRBV4-1 and TRBJ2-1, with D possibly TRBD2 on 5 matching bases. The ends were cut back, 8 bases at V and 4 bases at J, with 18 bases in the middle. The CDR3 extends over 15 amino acids. Germline lookup yields CDR1 MGHRA and CDR2 YSYEKL. CDR3 in DNA: TGCGCCAGCTGCAAGGTGGCGGGCTTATACAATGAGCAGTTCTTC. Protein: CASCKVAGLYNEQFF.

This clone was seen a few times. The chain links TRBV19 to TRBJ1-2; D remains ambiguous. Germline loops: CDR1 LNHDA, CDR2 SQIVND (reference sequence). The CDR3 totals 11 residues. V was trimmed by 5 bases and J by 7 bases, leaving 8 bases between them. The CDR3 nucleotides are TGTGCCAGTAGTGTCATGGGTGGCTACACCTTC. Residues: CASSVMGGYTF.

This clone was picked up a small number of times. The rearrangement links TRBV2 to TRBJ1-2; 8 positions match TRBD1. CDR3 length: 15 amino acids. Germline V lookup: CDR1 SNHLY, CDR2 FYNNEI. The ends lost 1 base at V and 3 bases at J; junction bases unmatched: 4. CDR3 nucleotide sequence: TGTGCCAGCAGTGAAGGACAGGGGCTATACTATGGCTACACCTTC. It specifies CASSEGQGLYYGYTF.

This rearrangement joins TRBV19 to TRBJ1-2; the match to TRBD1 covers 9 bases. Germline CDR1 reads LNHDA; CDR2 reads SQIVND (reference sequence). After removal of 5 bases from V and 2 bases from J, the junction contained 6 bases not matched to a gene. The length of the CDR3 is 15 residues. The CDR3 sequence is CASSVQGAPNYGYTF. The CDR3 DNA reads TGTGCCAGTAGTGTACAGGGGGCTCCCAACTATGGCTACACCTTC.

V is TRBV19 and J is TRBJ1-5, with TRBD1 as a possible D gene (5 bases). Deletions cut 9 bases from V and 0 bases from J, with 15 bases between. The CDR3 runs 15 residues. Germline V lookup: CDR1 LNHDA, CDR2 SQIVND (reference sequence). In DNA form, the CDR3 reads TGTGCCAGCTTACAGGACTGGGTTAGCAATCAGCCCCAGCATTTT. Its translation: CASLQDWVSNQPQHF.

This clone was found a few times. The chain is built from TRBV19 and TRBJ1-1; a weak D match, TRBD1 (6 bases). The germline V gene has CDR1 LNHDA and CDR2 SQIVND (reference sequence). V lost 7 bases, J lost 1 base, and 13 bases lay in between. This CDR3 comprises 14 residues. CDR3 protein: CASTSQGKNTEAFF. DNA of the CDR3: TGTGCCAGTACCTCACAGGGAAAGAACACTGAAGCTTTCTTT.

This clone was counted a few times. The V call is TRBV5-1, the J call TRBJ2-5; the D call may be TRBD1 or TRBD2 (5 bases each). This CDR3 region has 16 residues. Trimming removed 3 bases at V and 3 bases at J, with 18 bases between. The germline V gene encodes CDR1 SGHRS and CDR2 YFSETQ. CDR3 residues: CASSYYRDAWKETQYF. For the CDR3, the DNA is TGCGCCAGCAGCTACTACCGGGACGCATGGAAAGAGACCCAGTACTTC.

The chain couples TRBV5-1 to TRBJ2-3; 7 nucleotides agree with TRBD2. This CDR3 has 15 amino acids. With V trimmed by 2 bases and J by 5 bases, 8 bases remained unmatched. CDR1 and CDR2 (germline): SGHRS, YFSETQ. This chain's CDR3 is CASSLRAGKEDTQYF. CDR3 coding DNA: TGCGCCAGCAGCTTAAGAGCGGGGAAGGAAGATACGCAGTATTTT.

This clone was seen only once. The V call is TRBV5-4, the J call TRBJ2-3; 8 bases agree with TRBD2. The CDR3 runs to 15 residues. V dropped 2 bases and J dropped 6; count of bases not matched to a gene: 8. The germline V gene encodes CDR1 SGHNT and CDR2 YYREEE (reference sequence). CDR3 coding DNA: TGTGCCAGCAGCTTAGGGGGGACTAGGTTCGATACGCAGTATTTT. Protein sequence: CASSLGGTRFDTQYF.

The rearrangement links TRBV6-5 to TRBJ1-2; D gene ambiguous. Germline V gives CDR1 MNHEY, CDR2 SVGAGI. There are 11 residues in the CDR3. V shed 6 bases and J shed 9 bases, with 11 bases lying between them. For the CDR3, the DNA is TGTGCCAGCAGGCAGATTGATCGCTACACCTTC. It codes for CASRQIDRYTF.

J is TRBJ1-4 and V is TRBV5-1, with D unclear. The V and J ends lost 3 bases and 8 bases respectively, with 20 bases between them. The CDR3 runs to 16 residues. Per germline, CDR1 SGHRS and CDR2 YFSETQ. The CDR3 loop is CASSYRTGDNGEKLFF. CDR3 DNA sequence: TGCGCCAGCAGCTACCGGACGGGTGACAATGGGGAAAAACTGTTTTTT.

This chain links TRBV7-9 with TRBJ2-5, with D unresolved. V was trimmed by 4 bases and J by 2 bases, leaving 11 bases between them. In germline, CDR1 is SEHNR, CDR2 FQNEAQ (reference sequence). This CDR3 comprises 14 residues. This CDR3 reads CASSSVGLQETQYF. CDR3 DNA sequence: TGTGCCAGCAGCTCCGTGGGGTTGCAAGAGACCCAGTACTTC.

CDR3 DNA: TGCGCCAGCAGCGAAGCATCTGGGGGAGAGACCCAGTACTTC. It is translated as CASSEASGGETQYF. The chain employs TRBV4-3 and TRBJ2-5; D might be TRBD1 or TRBD2, each matching 5 bases. The CDR3 has 14 amino acids. Looked up from germline, CDR1 is LGHNA and CDR2 is YSLEER. Trimming stripped 5 bases from V and 4 bases from J, with 14 bases between.

The rearrangement joins TRBV4-1 to TRBJ1-2; D might be TRBD1 (5 bases). CDR1 MGHRA and CDR2 YSYEKL come from the germline V gene. V was shortened by 0 bases and J by 1 base, with 9 bases between the two germline ends. This CDR3 has 15 amino acids. The CDR3 reads CASSQELGVNYGYTF. In DNA, the CDR3 is TGCGCCAGCAGCCAAGAATTGGGGGTTAACTATGGCTACACCTTC.

V and J are TRBV11-2 and TRBJ2-1, with D possibly TRBD1 on 6 matching bases. The CDR3 sequence is 13 residues long. Looked up from germline, CDR1 is SGHAT and CDR2 is FQNNGV. V was pared by 0 bases and J by 9 bases, with 9 bases between. The CDR3 DNA follows: TGTGCCAGCAGCTTAGATCTAGGGGGTGAGCAGTTCTTC. Its translation: CASSLDLGGEQFF. Full variable domain (remainder filled in from reference TRBV11-2 and TRBJ2-1): EAGVAQSPRYKIIEKRQSVAFWCNPISGHATLYWYQQILGQGPKLLIQFQNNGVVDDSQLPKDRFSAERLKGVDSTLKIQPAKLEDSAVYLCASSLDLGGEQFFGPGTRLTVL.

This chain joins TRBV5-8 and TRBJ2-1; D gene unclear. The length of the CDR3 is 13 residues. Germline CDR1 SGHTS, CDR2 YDEGEE. Trimming removed 7 bases from V and 0 bases from J, with 8 bases in between. CDR3 residues: CASGLGSYNEQFF. As DNA, the CDR3 is TGTGCCAGCGGGTTGGGCTCCTACAATGAGCAGTTCTTC.

The V call is TRBV18, the J call TRBJ1-3; D remains unclear. The CDR3 is 18 amino acids. CDR1 KGHSH and CDR2 LQKENI come from the germline V gene. V shed 2 bases and J shed 0 bases, with 17 bases lying between them. CDR3 protein: CASSPTLHLPLSGNTIYF. The CDR3 DNA reads TGTGCCAGCTCACCAACCCTCCACCTACCCCTCTCTGGAAACACCATATATTTT.

J is TRBJ2-3 and V is TRBV14; D uncertain. The V end was cut by 5 bases, the J end by 3 bases, with 18 bases between. This CDR3 has 16 residues. Germline V gives CDR1 SGHDN, CDR2 FVKESK. CDR3 sequence reads: CASSLGSLRSTDTQYF. Written as DNA, the CDR3 is TGTGCCAGCAGCTTAGGGTCTCTAAGATCGACAGATACGCAGTATTTT.

The chain links TRBV5-1 to TRBJ2-1, with 7 positions matching TRBD2. V dropped 7 bases and J dropped 2; count of bases not matched to a gene: 6. The CDR3 loop spans 14 amino acids. Germline V gives CDR1 SGHRS, CDR2 YFSETQ. The CDR3 nucleotides are TGCGCCAGCTCCCCTAGCGGAGCCTACAATGAGCAGTTCTTC. Translated: CASSPSGAYNEQFF.

V and J are TRBV2 and TRBJ2-5; no firm D call. This CDR3 is 12 amino acids long. Trimming removed 7 bases at V and 4 bases at J, with 10 bases between. Germline V gene lookup returns CDR1 SNHLY and CDR2 FYNNEI. The CDR3 here is CASKGFGETQYF. DNA for the CDR3: TGTGCCAGCAAAGGTTTTGGAGAGACCCAGTACTTC.

This rearrangement joins TRBV10-3 to TRBJ1-2; D uncertain. CDR1 and CDR2 from the germline V gene are ENHRY and SYGVKD. CDR3 length: 13 residues. V lost 3 bases, J lost 3 bases, and 8 bases lay in between. CDR3 in DNA: TGTGCCATCAGTGATGGTCACGACTATGGCTACACCTTC. Translation gives CAISDGHDYGYTF.

The V and J genes are TRBV11-2 and TRBJ2-5; D unclear. This CDR3 region has 12 residues. In germline, CDR1 is SGHAT, CDR2 FQNNGV. The V gene lost 3 bases and the J gene lost 7 bases, with 9 bases spanning the gap. CDR3 sequence reads: CASSFSLGTQYF. The CDR3 DNA follows: TGTGCCAGCAGCTTTTCCCTTGGGACCCAGTACTTC.